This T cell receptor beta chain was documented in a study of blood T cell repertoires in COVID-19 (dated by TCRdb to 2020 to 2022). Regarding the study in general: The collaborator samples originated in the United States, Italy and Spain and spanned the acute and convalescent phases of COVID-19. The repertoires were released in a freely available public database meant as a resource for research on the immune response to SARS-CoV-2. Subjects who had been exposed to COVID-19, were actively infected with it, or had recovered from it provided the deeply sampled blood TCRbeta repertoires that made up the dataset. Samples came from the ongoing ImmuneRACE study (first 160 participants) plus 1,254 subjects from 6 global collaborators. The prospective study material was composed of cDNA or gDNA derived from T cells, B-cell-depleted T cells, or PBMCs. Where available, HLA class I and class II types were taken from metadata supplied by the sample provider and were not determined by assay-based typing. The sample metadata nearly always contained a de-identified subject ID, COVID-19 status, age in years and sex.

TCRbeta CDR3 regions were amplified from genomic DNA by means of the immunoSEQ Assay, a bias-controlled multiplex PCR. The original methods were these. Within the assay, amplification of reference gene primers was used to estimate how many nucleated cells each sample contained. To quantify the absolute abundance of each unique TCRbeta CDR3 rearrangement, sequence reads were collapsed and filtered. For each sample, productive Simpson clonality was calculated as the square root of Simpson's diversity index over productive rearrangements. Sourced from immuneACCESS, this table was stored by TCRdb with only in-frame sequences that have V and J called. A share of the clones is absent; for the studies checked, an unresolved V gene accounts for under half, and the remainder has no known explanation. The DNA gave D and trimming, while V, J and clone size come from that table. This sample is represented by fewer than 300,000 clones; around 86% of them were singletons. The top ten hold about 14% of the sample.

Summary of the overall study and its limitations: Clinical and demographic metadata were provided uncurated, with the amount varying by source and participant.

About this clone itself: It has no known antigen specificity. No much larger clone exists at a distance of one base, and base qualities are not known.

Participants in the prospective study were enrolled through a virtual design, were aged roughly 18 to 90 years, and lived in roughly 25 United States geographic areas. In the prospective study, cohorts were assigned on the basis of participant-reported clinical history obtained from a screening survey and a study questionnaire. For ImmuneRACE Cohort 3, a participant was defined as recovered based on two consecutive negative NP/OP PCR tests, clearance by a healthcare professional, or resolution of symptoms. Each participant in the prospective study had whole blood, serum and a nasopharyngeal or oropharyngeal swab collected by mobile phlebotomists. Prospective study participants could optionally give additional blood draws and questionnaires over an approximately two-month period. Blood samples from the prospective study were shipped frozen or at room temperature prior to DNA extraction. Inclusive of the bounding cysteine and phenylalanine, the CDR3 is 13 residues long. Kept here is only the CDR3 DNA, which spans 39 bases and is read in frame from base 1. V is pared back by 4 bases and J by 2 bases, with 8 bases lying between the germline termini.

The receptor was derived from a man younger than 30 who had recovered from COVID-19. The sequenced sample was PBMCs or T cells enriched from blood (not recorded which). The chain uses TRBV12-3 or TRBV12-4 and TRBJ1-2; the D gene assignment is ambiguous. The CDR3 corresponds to CASSSFVNYGYTF. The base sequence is TGTGCCAGCAGTTCTTTCGTCAACTATGGCTACACCTTC.